This record covers a single TCR beta chain. Its specific antigen is unknown. No much larger clone is present one base from it, and per-base qualities are unavailable. TCRbeta CDR3 regions were amplified from genomic DNA using the immunoSEQ Assay, a bias-controlled multiplex PCR. The authors' analysis ran thus. The number of nucleated cells in each sample was estimated by amplification of reference gene primers within the assay. To quantify the absolute abundance of each unique TCRbeta CDR3 rearrangement, sequence reads were collapsed and filtered. For each sample, productive Simpson clonality was calculated as the square root of Simpson's diversity index across productive rearrangements. TCRdb retrieved this table from immuneACCESS and kept in-frame rearrangements only. Not all clones are present; in checked studies, unresolved V genes account for under half, and no reason is known for the remainder. V and J calls and clone size are copied from that table; D and trimming were computed from the DNA. In this sample the table shows tens of thousands of clones, roughly 78% of which occur a single time. About 7% of the sample is taken by the ten largest.

The data were taken from a study of blood T cell repertoires in COVID-19 (TCRdb year 2020). The study in broad terms: Samples covering the acute and convalescent phases of COVID-19 were provided by collaborators in the United States, Italy and Spain. The material from the prospective study consisted of cDNA or gDNA derived from T cells, B-cell-depleted T cells, or PBMCs. Subjects who had been exposed to COVID-19, were actively infected with it, or had recovered from it provided the deeply sampled blood TCRbeta repertoires that made up the dataset. The repertoires were released in a freely available public database intended as a resource for research on the immune response to SARS-CoV-2. The samples were drawn from two sources: the first 160 participants of the ongoing ImmuneRACE study, and approximately 1,300 subjects contributed by 6 global collaborators. Nearly every sample came with metadata listing a de-identified subject ID, COVID-19 status, age in years and sex. Where available, HLA class I and class II types were taken from metadata supplied by the sample provider and were not determined by assay-based typing.

Each collaborating institution followed its own protocols to collect whole blood in K2EDTA tubes. For TCRbeta analysis, collaborator samples were shipped as frozen whole blood, as isolated PBMCs, or as DNA extracted from either sample type. Study-wide findings and limitations: Clinical and demographic metadata were provided uncurated, with the amount varying by source and participant.

The CDR3 runs 16 residues from the cysteine to the phenylalanine. Only CDR3 DNA is held: 48 bases, read in frame from base 1. V loses 0 bases of germline sequence and J loses 4 bases, and the interval between the two ends is 13 bases. CDR1 LGHNA and CDR2 YSLEER are derived from the germline V gene. Sequenced material: peripheral blood. The chain is assembled from TRBV4-3 and TRBJ1-3; TRBD1 could be the D gene, as 6 bases match. The sequence was collected from a man aged 45-65 years with active or convalescent COVID-19. The CDR3 sequence is CASSQDLGGLGNTIYF. The nucleotide sequence is given as TGCGCCAGCAGCCAAGATCTGGGGGGGCTCGGAAACACCATATATTTT.